This TCR beta chain appears in the sequencing data of a study of neurological immune-mediated disorders. Healthy controls comprised blood bank volunteers in Maryland, USA. The unsorted libraries were prepared from 2 million PBMCs (stored at -80 C). This clonotype has ten or more counts. The cDNA came from 5'RACE, which used 10-nucleotide random UMIs. MiXCR was run by TCRdb on the 5' RACE reads, yielding one entry per CDR3 protein. The sample shows 27,000 or so distinct CDR3 sequences, about 21% of them seen only once. The V end lost 2 bases, the J end lost 0 bases, and 5 bases lay between the germline ends. In germline, CDR1 is MNHNY, CDR2 SVGAGI (reference sequence). This CDR3 has 14 residues.

V and J are TRBV6-6 and TRBJ2-1, with D unclear. Sequencing was done on a sample of PBMCs. The receptor was isolated from an older woman in good health. The CDR3 sequence is CASSYTTSYNEQFF. In DNA, the CDR3 is TGTGCCAGCAGTTACACCACCTCCTACAATGAGCAGTTCTTC.